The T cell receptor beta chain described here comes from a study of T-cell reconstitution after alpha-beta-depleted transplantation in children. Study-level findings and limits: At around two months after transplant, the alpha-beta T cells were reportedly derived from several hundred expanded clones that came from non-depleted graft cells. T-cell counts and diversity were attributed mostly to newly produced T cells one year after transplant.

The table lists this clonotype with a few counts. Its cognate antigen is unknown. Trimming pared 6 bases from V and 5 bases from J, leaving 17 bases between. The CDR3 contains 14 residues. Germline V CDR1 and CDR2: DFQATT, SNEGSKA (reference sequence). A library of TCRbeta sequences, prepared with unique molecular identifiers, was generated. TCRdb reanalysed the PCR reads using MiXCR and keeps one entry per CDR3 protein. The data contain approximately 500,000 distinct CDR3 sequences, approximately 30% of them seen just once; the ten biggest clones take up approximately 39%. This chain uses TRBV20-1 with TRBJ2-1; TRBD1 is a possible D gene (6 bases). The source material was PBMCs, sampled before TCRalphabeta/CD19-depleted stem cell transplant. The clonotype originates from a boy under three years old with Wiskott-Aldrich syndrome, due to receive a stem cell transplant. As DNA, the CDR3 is TGCAGTGCACGAAAAACAGGGATAGACAATGAGCAGTTCTTC. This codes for CSARKTGIDNEQFF.